These T cell receptor beta chains were read from a single sample in a study of read filtering for tumor transcriptome and immune sequencing. Each CDR3 protein gets one entry after TCRdb re-called the reads with MiXCR. This sample has more than 100,000 distinct CDR3 sequences, with around 13% found just once. What was sequenced was a population of CD138-negative cells sorted from bone marrow. Every receptor here comes from a donor at least 40 years old with multiple myeloma. Both conserved end residues are part of each CDR3. A D gene is named only where the DNA matches it firmly. The size field is filled for only some rows; it gives once, few, many or a size class.

D: .
J: TRBJ1-5
size: once
V: TRBV30
DNA: TGTGCCTGGAGTGTGAACAGCGGGGATCAGCCCCAGCATTTT
CDR3: CAWSVNSGDQPQHF

D: .
J: TRBJ2-1
size: .
V: TRBV4-1
DNA: TGCGCCAGCAGCCAAGAAGACCCCGGACCATACAATGAGCAGTTCTTC
CDR3: CASSQEDPGPYNEQFF

D: .
J: TRBJ1-2
size: .
V: TRBV29-1
DNA: TGCTGCGTTTCACTTAGCCCCAACTATGGCTACACCTTC
CDR3: CCVSLSPNYGYTF

D: .
J: TRBJ2-3
size: many
V: TRBV10-3
DNA: TGTGCCATCAGTGGTACTAGCAGAGATACGCAGTATTTT
CDR3: CAISGTSRDTQYF

D: .
J: TRBJ1-3
size: .
V: TRBV6-1
DNA: TGTGCCAGCAGTGTATCCTCTTCTGGAAACACCATATATTTT
CDR3: CASSVSSSGNTIYF

D: TRBD2
J: TRBJ2-3
size: .
V: TRBV11-2
DNA: TGTGCCAGCAGCTTAGTAGGAGGACTAGACACAGATACGCAGTATTTT
CDR3: CASSLVGGLDTDTQYF

D: TRBD1
J: TRBJ2-1
size: many
V: TRBV3-1
DNA: TGTGCCAGCAGAAGACAGGGCCTATACAATGAGCAGTTCTTC
CDR3: CASRRQGLYNEQFF

D: .
J: TRBJ2-3
size: many
V: TRBV29-1
DNA: TGCAGCGTTGAAGATTCACCGAGGACTTCTACGCAGTATTTT
CDR3: CSVEDSPRTSTQYF

D: .
J: TRBJ1-1
size: .
V: TRBV12-3/TRBV12-4
DNA: TGTGCCAGCACCCCCCAGACAGAGAACACTGAAGCTTTCTTT
CDR3: CASTPQTENTEAFF

D: .
J: TRBJ1-6
size: many
V: TRBV11-1
DNA: TGTGCCAGCAGCCCCGCCGGGACCTGGGATTCACCCCTCCACTTT
CDR3: CASSPAGTWDSPLHF

D: TRBD2
J: TRBJ2-1
size: many
V: TRBV12-5
DNA: TGTGCTAGTGGTTCCGCCGGGGGGTACAATGAGCAGTTCTTC
CDR3: CASGSAGGYNEQFF

D: .
J: TRBJ1-3
size: few
V: TRBV7-2
DNA: TGTGCCAGCAGCTTAGACAGGGCATCTGGAAACACCATATATTTT
CDR3: CASSLDRASGNTIYF

D: .
J: TRBJ2-6
size: many
V: TRBV4-1
DNA: TGCGCCAGCAGCAAAGTTCCCGGACCCTTGTCTGGGGCCAACGTCCTGACTTTC
CDR3: CASSKVPGPLSGANVLTF

D: .
J: TRBJ1-2
size: many
V: TRBV28
DNA: TGTGCCAGCAGTTTTTCGGGGGGTTCACCTGGCTACACCTTC
CDR3: CASSFSGGSPGYTF

D: .
J: TRBJ2-2
size: once
V: TRBV24-1
DNA: TGTGCCACCAGTACACGGCCGGACACCGGGGAGCTGTTTTTT
CDR3: CATSTRPDTGELFF

D: TRBD2
J: TRBJ2-4
size: .
V: TRBV7-8
DNA: TGTGCCAGCAGCTTCCCGACTAGCGGGAGTGCCAAAAACATTCAGTACTTC
CDR3: CASSFPTSGSAKNIQYF

D: TRBD2
J: TRBJ2-3
size: .
V: TRBV6-5
DNA: TGTGCCGGCAGTTACCGTGGGGGGGGCACAGATACGCAGTATTTT
CDR3: CAGSYRGGGTDTQYF

D: TRBD2
J: TRBJ2-3
size: many
V: TRBV7-2
DNA: TGTGCCAGCAGCTTAAGGATAGCGGGGGTGGCAGATACGCAGTATTTT
CDR3: CASSLRIAGVADTQYF

D: TRBD2
J: TRBJ2-3
size: .
V: TRBV6-1
DNA: TGTGCCAGCAGTGAAGTCGGGGGGGGCCAAACAGATACGCAGTATTTT
CDR3: CASSEVGGGQTDTQYF

D: .
J: TRBJ2-4
size: few
V: TRBV12-3/TRBV12-4
DNA: TGTGCCAGCAGTTTCTTTACAGGGGACTCCAAAAACATTCAGTACTTC
CDR3: CASSFFTGDSKNIQYF

D: .
J: TRBJ1-5
size: .
V: TRBV18
DNA: TGTGCCAGCTCTCCAAGCCGGCTTCAACGGGGTCAGCCCCAGCATTTT
CDR3: CASSPSRLQRGQPQHF

D: .
J: TRBJ1-1
size: many
V: TRBV3-1
DNA: TGTGCCAGCAACCAACAGGGTAACACTGAAGCTTTCTTT
CDR3: CASNQQGNTEAFF

D: .
J: TRBJ2-3
size: few
V: TRBV7-8
DNA: TGTGCCAGCAGCTCTCGTCCTAGAACAGATACGCAGTATTTT
CDR3: CASSSRPRTDTQYF

D: .
J: TRBJ2-5
size: .
V: TRBV7-9
DNA: TGTGCCAGCAGCTTAGGAGGATTTGCGGCCCAGTACTTC
CDR3: CASSLGGFAAQYF

D: TRBD1
J: TRBJ2-6
size: many
V: TRBV9
DNA: TGTGCCAGCTCCGGGACAGGGGGGCGCTCTGGGGCCAACGTCCTGACTTTC
CDR3: CASSGTGGRSGANVLTF

D: TRBD1
J: TRBJ2-1
size: many
V: TRBV20-1
DNA: TGCAGTGCTGGCCGGGACAGGGAAGAGCAGTTCTTC
CDR3: CSAGRDREEQFF

D: .
J: TRBJ1-1
size: many
V: TRBV29-1
DNA: TGCAGCGTTGCGGTGCAGGGGAACACTGAAGCTTTCTTT
CDR3: CSVAVQGNTEAFF

D: .
J: TRBJ2-2
size: many
V: TRBV18
DNA: TGTGCCAGCTCACCACTTGACACCCGCGCGAAAACCGGGGAGCTGTTTTTT
CDR3: CASSPLDTRAKTGELFF

D: TRBD2
J: TRBJ2-1
size: many
V: TRBV19
DNA: TGTGCCAGTAGTATGGATTCTAGCGGGAGCCCGTTTGGTGAGCAGTTCTTC
CDR3: CASSMDSSGSPFGEQFF

D: .
J: TRBJ1-3
size: .
V: TRBV9
DNA: TGTGCCAGCAGCGTAGACAGGCCCGGAAACACCATATATTTT
CDR3: CASSVDRPGNTIYF

D: TRBD2
J: TRBJ2-3
size: many
V: TRBV15
DNA: TGTGCCACCAGCAGAGGGGCTAGCGGATCAGATACGCAGTATTTT
CDR3: CATSRGASGSDTQYF

D: TRBD2
J: TRBJ2-1
size: few
V: TRBV3-1
DNA: TGTGCCAGCAGCCAAACTAGCGGGCCCTACAATGAGCAGTTCTTC
CDR3: CASSQTSGPYNEQFF

D: .
J: TRBJ1-1
size: many
V: TRBV5-4
DNA: TGTGCCAGCAGCCTAACCCCAGGCACTGAAGCTTTCTTT
CDR3: CASSLTPGTEAFF

D: .
J: TRBJ2-1
size: many
V: TRBV5-6
DNA: TGTGCCAGCAGCCCCCCCTCCTACAATGAGCAGTTCTTC
CDR3: CASSPPSYNEQFF

D: .
J: TRBJ2-1
size: few
V: TRBV19
DNA: TGTGCCAGTAGTTTCGAGTCGAGCTCCTACAATGAGCAGTTCTTC
CDR3: CASSFESSSYNEQFF

D: .
J: TRBJ2-5
size: many
V: TRBV29-1
DNA: TGCAGCGTCGCTCCGGGCGCTGGGGAGACCCAGTACTTC
CDR3: CSVAPGAGETQYF

D: .
J: TRBJ1-5
size: many
V: TRBV20-1
DNA: TGCAGTGCCCAGGGCCGAAGCGGGCGTCAGCCCCAGCATTTT
CDR3: CSAQGRSGRQPQHF

D: TRBD2
J: TRBJ2-3
size: many
V: TRBV4-1
DNA: TGCGCCAGCAGCCACCACCGCGGGGGGGATAACACAGATACGCAGTATTTT
CDR3: CASSHHRGGDNTDTQYF

D: .
J: TRBJ2-1
size: many
V: TRBV6-1
DNA: TGTGCCACCGGGACCATTTACAATGAGCAGTTCTTC
CDR3: CATGTIYNEQFF

D: TRBD2
J: TRBJ2-5
size: many
V: TRBV7-8
DNA: TGTGCCAGCAGCACCGGACTAGTCGTGGAGACCCAGTACTTC
CDR3: CASSTGLVVETQYF

D: .
J: TRBJ1-5
size: many
V: TRBV7-2
DNA: TGTGCCAGCAGCTTACTCGGCCAGCCCCAGCATTTT
CDR3: CASSLLGQPQHF

D: .
J: TRBJ2-7
size: many
V: TRBV28
DNA: TGTGCCAGCAGTTCCGGACTGACCTACGAGCAGTACTTC
CDR3: CASSSGLTYEQYF

D: TRBD1
J: TRBJ1-6
size: many
V: TRBV27
DNA: TGTGCCAGCAGAAGACAGGGGACTTCACCCCTCCACTTT
CDR3: CASRRQGTSPLHF

D: .
J: TRBJ2-3
size: many
V: TRBV29-1
DNA: TGCAGCGTTGTTAGCGTGAGCACAGATACGCAGTATTTT
CDR3: CSVVSVSTDTQYF

D: TRBD2
J: TRBJ2-5
size: few
V: TRBV12-3/TRBV12-4
DNA: TGTGCCAGCAGGAAAACTAGCGGACAAGAGACCCAGTACTTC
CDR3: CASRKTSGQETQYF

D: .
J: TRBJ1-5
size: many
V: TRBV19
DNA: TGTGCCAGTAGTGACGGGGGGCTAAATCAGCCCCAGCATTTT
CDR3: CASSDGGLNQPQHF

D: TRBD2
J: TRBJ2-1
size: many
V: TRBV15
DNA: TGTGCCACCAGCAGGCGGGGGGACGAGCAGTTCTTC
CDR3: CATSRRGDEQFF

D: .
J: TRBJ2-7
size: many
V: TRBV12-3/TRBV12-4
DNA: TGTGCCAGCAGCTATTTGACAGGCCCTCCTCACGAGCAGTACTTC
CDR3: CASSYLTGPPHEQYF

D: .
J: TRBJ2-6
size: few
V: TRBV19
DNA: TGTGCCAGTAGTATCATCTCTGGGGCCAACGTCCTGACTTTC
CDR3: CASSIISGANVLTF

D: .
J: TRBJ2-5
size: many
V: TRBV6-5
DNA: TGTGCCAGCAGTGCCGACTCACAAGAGACCCAGTACTTC
CDR3: CASSADSQETQYF